These 25 T cell receptor beta chains share one sample of origin, sequenced in a study of Tregs in tolerant kidney transplant recipients. Sequencing used immunoSEQ multiplex PCR; TCRdb keeps in-frame clones, though not all of them. The table lists 30,000 to 35,000 clones, 82% of them singletons, with 2% to 2.5% in the top ten. Their recognized antigens are unknown. Input material: Tregs from blood cultured with allogeneic cells. The receptor source for this set is a human donor in good health.

CDR3 DNA sequence: TGCGCCAGCAGCCAAGAATATAGGGGGAGAGTAGGGTTCTTC. Residues: CASSQEYRGRVGFF. The rearrangement joins TRBV4-1 to TRBJ2-1; D might be TRBD1 (6 bases). Trimming removed 0 bases at V and 15 bases at J, with 18 bases between. The CDR3 spans 14 residues. Germline lookup yields CDR1 MGHRA and CDR2 YSYEKL.

The chain carries TRBV9 and TRBJ1-2; no clear D. Germline assignment: CDR1 SGDLS and CDR2 YYNGEE. CDR3 length equals 12 residues. V was cut by 0 bases and J by 5 bases, with 5 bases left in between. The CDR3 coding sequence is TGTGCCAGCAGCGTAGGTCCGTATGGCTACACCTTC. Protein product: CASSVGPYGYTF.

J is TRBJ2-3 and V is TRBV7-9; a possible D gene is TRBD2 (5 bases). Germline CDR1 reads SEHNR; CDR2 reads FQNEAQ (reference sequence). The CDR3 spans 15 residues. With 7 bases removed from V and 0 bases from J, the gap between germline ends came to 14 bases. CDR3 in amino acids: CASTPSTYSTDTQYF. The CDR3 DNA reads TGTGCCAGCACCCCTAGCACTTATAGCACAGATACGCAGTATTTT.

This CDR3 reads CASSGSLGALGTDTQYF. CDR3 nucleotides: TGCGCCAGCAGCGGGAGCTTAGGGGCCTTAGGCACAGATACGCAGTATTTT. This chain links TRBV5-1 with TRBJ2-3; tentatively, D is TRBD1 or TRBD2 (5 bases each). The CDR3 is 17 amino acids. V lost 4 bases to trimming and J lost 1 base, with 19 bases between them. Germline V gene lookup returns CDR1 SGHRS and CDR2 YFSETQ.

The rearrangement uses TRBV7-8 and TRBJ2-7; D is possibly TRBD2 (6 bases). The CDR3 runs 17 residues. Between the trimmed V and J ends, which lost 3 bases and 0 bases, there was a span of 18 bases. The germline gives CDR1 SGHVS, CDR2 FQNEAQ. The CDR3 nucleotides are TGTGCCAGCAGCTTGGGGGGAGCGGCAGGCGTCTCCTACGAGCAGTACTTC. It codes for CASSLGGAAGVSYEQYF.

CDR3 DNA: TGTGCCAGCAGCCCTCTGGGGACAGGGGTCATTACCGGGGAGCTGTTTTTT. This codes for CASSPLGTGVITGELFF. This sequence joins TRBV11-2 and TRBJ2-2, with 10 bases aligning to TRBD1. V shed 5 bases and J 5 bases; nucleotides not matched to a gene: 11. The length of the CDR3 is 17 residues. Looked up from germline, CDR1 is SGHAT and CDR2 is FQNNGV.

V and J are TRBV9 and TRBJ2-5; the D gene is possibly TRBD1 (6 bases). Looked up from germline, CDR1 is SGDLS and CDR2 is YYNGEE. This CDR3 spans 15 amino acids. Trimming removed 0 bases from V and 5 bases from J, with 14 bases in between. In nucleotides, the CDR3 is TGTGCCAGCAGCGTAGGTCCAGGGGCATTGGAGACCCAGTACTTC. Its translation: CASSVGPGALETQYF. Full variable domain (remainder filled in from reference TRBV9 and TRBJ2-5): DSGVTQTPKHLITATGQRVTLRCSPRSGDLSVYWYQQSLDQGLQFLIQYYNGEERAKGNILERFSAQQFPDLHSELNLSSLELGDSALYFCASSVGPGALETQYFGPGTRLLVL.

This clone was detected once. The genes are TRBV7-9 and TRBJ2-5; D unresolved. The CDR3 covers 15 residues. Germline V gives CDR1 SEHNR, CDR2 FQNEAQ (reference sequence). Trimming pared 3 bases from V and 3 bases from J, leaving 14 bases between. For the CDR3, the DNA is TGTGCCAGCAGCTTGGACCGGCTCCTTAAAGAGACCCAGTACTTC. Translation: CASSLDRLLKETQYF.

On this clone: Distinct nucleotide sequences in the sample also encode this CDR3. The chain employs TRBV20-1 and TRBJ1-1, with D possibly matching TRBD1 (6 bases). V was shortened by 6 bases and J by 1 base, with 6 bases between the two germline ends. CDR1 is DFQATT and CDR2 is SNEGSKA in the germline V gene (reference sequence). The CDR3 covers 11 residues. CDR3 region: CSAQGNTEAFF. The CDR3 region has the DNA TGCAGTGCACAGGGGAACACTGAAGCTTTCTTT.

This clone was detected a few times. The chain carries TRBV6-5 and TRBJ2-1, with unresolved D. The CDR3 extends over 13 amino acids. Germline CDR1 reads MNHEY; CDR2 reads SVGAGI. V was pared by 4 bases and J by 4 bases, with 8 bases between. The CDR3 coding sequence is TGTGCCAGCAGTTCACATAAGTACAATGAGCAGTTCTTC. Its protein is CASSSHKYNEQFF.

This clone was observed a handful of times. The chain carries TRBV9 and TRBJ2-1, with D possibly being TRBD1 (7 bases). The CDR3 totals 17 residues. Germline V gene sequence: CDR1 SGDLS, CDR2 YYNGEE. V was pared by 0 bases and J by 4 bases, with 17 bases between. In nucleotides, the CDR3 is TGTGCCAGCAGCGTAGGCGGCGGGACAGATATATACAATGAGCAGTTCTTC. It translates to CASSVGGGTDIYNEQFF.

The rearrangement uses TRBV7-9 and TRBJ2-5; maybe TRBD2 (6 bases). Germline V gene sequence: CDR1 SEHNR, CDR2 FQNEAQ (reference sequence). CDR3 length: 16 residues. V gave up 2 bases and J gave up 1 base, with 14 bases separating them. As DNA, the CDR3 is TGTGCCAGCAGCTTAAATCGGGCGGGACCCCAAGAGACCCAGTACTTC. Protein product: CASSLNRAGPQETQYF.

This clone was observed a few times. The V gene is TRBV7-8, the J gene TRBJ2-3, with a tentative D call TRBD2 (6 bases). V was pared by 4 bases and J by 2 bases, with 10 bases between. Germline V gene lookup returns CDR1 SGHVS and CDR2 FQNEAQ. The CDR3 contains 14 residues. The CDR3 nucleotides are TGTGCCAGCAGCTGGGGACTTTCCACAGATACGCAGTATTTT. Translating gives CASSWGLSTDTQYF.

This clone was seen once. This chain connects TRBV5-1 to TRBJ1-2; 8 bases line up with TRBD1. The V gene end was trimmed by 4 bases and the J gene end by 5 bases; junction bases not matched to a gene: 7. Germline V lookup: CDR1 SGHRS, CDR2 YFSETQ. The CDR3 contains 14 residues. The CDR3 coding sequence is TGCGCCAGCAGCCCGGGAGGGACAGGATATGGCTACACCTTC. Its translation: CASSPGGTGYGYTF.

This clone was observed a handful of times. The genes are TRBV2 and TRBJ2-7; tentative D call: TRBD2 (5 bases). The length of the CDR3 is 14 residues. Germline values: CDR1 SNHLY, CDR2 FYNNEI. Deletions cut 6 bases from V and 2 bases from J, with 14 bases between. For the CDR3, the DNA is TGTGCCAGCAGCCCCCGGGCGGGCACCTACGAGCAGTACTTC. Amino acid sequence: CASSPRAGTYEQYF.

The gene calls are TRBV7-2 and TRBJ1-2, with 9 bases identical to TRBD1. Germline CDR1 SGHTA, CDR2 FQGNSA. The CDR3 sequence is 16 residues long. V gave up 1 base and J gave up 4 bases; unmatched junction bases: 7. CDR3 protein: CASSLVSQGAPYGYTF. CDR3 sequence (DNA): TGTGCCAGCAGCTTAGTGTCACAGGGGGCCCCCTATGGCTACACCTTC.

The chain carries TRBV2 and TRBJ2-1, with 8 bases identical to TRBD1. The CDR3 spans 15 residues. Unmatched junction bases numbered 6, after V lost 4 bases and J lost 4 bases. Per germline, CDR1 SNHLY and CDR2 FYNNEI. CDR3 nucleotide sequence: TGTGCCAGCAGTGGGACAGGGAGTCTTTACAATGAGCAGTTCTTC. It encodes CASSGTGSLYNEQFF. Combining the CDR3 with reference TRBV2 and TRBJ2-1 gives the whole variable domain EPEVTQTPSHQVTQMGQEVILRCVPISNHLYFYWYRQILGQKVEFLVSFYNNEISEKSEIFDDQFSVERPDGSNFTLKIRSTKLEDSAMYFCASSGTGSLYNEQFFGPGTRLTVL.

There are a few counts of this clone. The gene calls are TRBV19 and TRBJ1-3; D unresolved. The CDR3 totals 14 residues. Trimming took 6 bases from V and 0 from J, leaving 9 bases between them. The germline V gene encodes CDR1 LNHDA and CDR2 SQIVND (reference sequence). The CDR3 nucleotides read TGTGCCAGTAGGCGTCCGAACTCTGGAAACACCATATATTTT. Translated: CASRRPNSGNTIYF.

The chain links TRBV7-9 to TRBJ1-5; D gene uncertain. This CDR3 is built from 11 residues. CDR1 is SEHNR and CDR2 is FQNEAQ in the germline V gene (reference sequence). The V end lost 8 bases, the J end lost 4 bases, and 6 bases lay between the germline ends. This CDR3 is CASGFNQPQHF. The CDR3 nucleotides are TGTGCCAGCGGGTTTAATCAGCCCCAGCATTTT.

The chain joins TRBV4-1 to TRBJ1-2, with a weak D call TRBD1 (5 bases). Germline V gene data show CDR1 as MGHRA and CDR2 as YSYEKL. Trimming left V 0 bases short and J 3 bases short, with 11 bases between. This CDR3 has 15 amino acids. The DNA for the CDR3 is TGCGCCAGCAGCCAAGATGCGAGGGGAGACTATGGCTACACCTTC. Translated, it gives CASSQDARGDYGYTF.

The chain joins TRBV4-3 to TRBJ2-3; no clear D gene. CDR1 LGHNA and CDR2 YSLEER come from the germline V gene. V lost 0 bases and J 0 bases, leaving 13 bases between the germline ends. The CDR3 runs 17 residues. CDR3 loop: CASSQEGGTHSTDTQYF. For the CDR3, the DNA is TGCGCCAGCAGCCAAGAGGGTGGAACCCATAGCACAGATACGCAGTATTTT.

The sample holds one count of this clone. This chain uses TRBV30 with TRBJ1-4; D might be TRBD1 (5 bases). V lost 3 bases and J lost 5, with 13 bases in between. Germline values: CDR1 GTSNPN, CDR2 SVGIG (reference sequence). The CDR3 is 14 residues long. CDR3 in amino acids: CAWSLSRVNEKLFF. The CDR3 nucleotides read TGTGCCTGGAGCCTTAGCAGGGTCAATGAAAAACTGTTTTTT.

V is TRBV5-1 and J is TRBJ2-1; 9 bases align to TRBD2. Trimming cost V 4 bases and J 2 bases; bases outside gene matches: 4. CDR1 and CDR2 (germline): SGHRS, YFSETQ. The length of the CDR3 is 15 residues. In nucleotides, the CDR3 is TGCGCCAGCAGCCTTGGCGGGGGGGCCTACAATGAGCAGTTCTTC. This sequence encodes CASSLGGGAYNEQFF.

CDR3: CASSPLAENTEAFF. The CDR3 DNA reads TGTGCCAGTAGCCCCCTCGCAGAGAACACTGAAGCTTTCTTT. The chain recombines TRBV19 with TRBJ1-1; D call uncertain. Germline CDR1 reads LNHDA; CDR2 reads SQIVND (reference sequence). The CDR3 sequence is 14 residues long. Trimming pared 6 bases from V and 1 base from J, leaving 12 bases between.

The chain recombines TRBV5-1 with TRBJ2-7; D is unresolved. Germline V gene lookup returns CDR1 SGHRS and CDR2 YFSETQ. This CDR3 comprises 10 residues. V was cut by 4 bases and J by 5 bases, with 4 bases left in between. CDR3 loop: CASSLDEQYF. The DNA of the CDR3 is TGCGCCAGCAGCCTGGACGAGCAGTACTTC.